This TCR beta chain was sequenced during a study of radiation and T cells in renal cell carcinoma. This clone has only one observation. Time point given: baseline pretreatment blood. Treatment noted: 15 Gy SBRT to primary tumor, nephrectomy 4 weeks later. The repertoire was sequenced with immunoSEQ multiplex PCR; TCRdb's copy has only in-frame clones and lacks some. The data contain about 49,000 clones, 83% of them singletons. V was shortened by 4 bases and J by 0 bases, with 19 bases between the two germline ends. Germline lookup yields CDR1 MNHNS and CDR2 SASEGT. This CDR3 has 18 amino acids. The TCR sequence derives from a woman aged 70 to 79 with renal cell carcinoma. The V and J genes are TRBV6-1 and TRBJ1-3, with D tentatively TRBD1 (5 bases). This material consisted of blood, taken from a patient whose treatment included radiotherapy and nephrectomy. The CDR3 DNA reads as TGTGCCAGCAGTGTTTCCGGGACCGAAAGGCCCTCTGGAAACACCATATATTTT. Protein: CASSVSGTERPSGNTIYF.